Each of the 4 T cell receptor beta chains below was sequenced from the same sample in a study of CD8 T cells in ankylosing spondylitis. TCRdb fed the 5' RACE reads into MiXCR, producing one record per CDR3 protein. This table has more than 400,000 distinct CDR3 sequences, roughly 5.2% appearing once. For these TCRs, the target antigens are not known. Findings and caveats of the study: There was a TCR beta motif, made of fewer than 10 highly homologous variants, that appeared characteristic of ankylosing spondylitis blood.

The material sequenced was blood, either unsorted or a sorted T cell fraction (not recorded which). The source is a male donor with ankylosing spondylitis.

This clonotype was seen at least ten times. The CDR3 is CSHNGETEAFF. In DNA form, the CDR3 reads TGCAGCCATAACGGGGAAACTGAAGCTTTCTTT. The rearrangement links TRBV29-1 to TRBJ1-1; D call uncertain. The CDR3 runs 11 residues. V lost 8 bases and J lost 5, with 12 bases in between. CDR1 and CDR2 from the germline V gene are SQVTM and ANQGSEA.

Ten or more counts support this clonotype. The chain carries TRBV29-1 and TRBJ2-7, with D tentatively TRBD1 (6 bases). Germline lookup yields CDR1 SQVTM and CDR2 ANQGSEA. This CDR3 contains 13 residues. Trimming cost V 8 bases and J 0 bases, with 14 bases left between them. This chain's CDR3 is CSYRDTSSYEQYF. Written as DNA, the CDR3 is TGCAGCTACAGGGACACGAGCTCCTACGAGCAGTACTTC.

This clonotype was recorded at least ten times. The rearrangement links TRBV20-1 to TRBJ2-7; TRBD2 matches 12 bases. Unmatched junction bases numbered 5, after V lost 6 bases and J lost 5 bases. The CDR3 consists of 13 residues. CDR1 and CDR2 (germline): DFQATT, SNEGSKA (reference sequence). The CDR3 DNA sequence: TGCAGTGCCCGGGGACTAGCGGGTAACGAGCAGTACTTC. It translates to CSARGLAGNEQYF.

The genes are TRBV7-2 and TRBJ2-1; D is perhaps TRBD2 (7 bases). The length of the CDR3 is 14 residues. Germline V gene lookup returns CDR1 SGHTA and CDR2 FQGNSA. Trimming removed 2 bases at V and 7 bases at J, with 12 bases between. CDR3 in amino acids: CASSLWKGGNEQFF. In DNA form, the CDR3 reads TGTGCCAGCAGCTTATGGAAGGGGGGGAATGAGCAGTTCTTC.